This TCR beta chain was captured by sequencing in a study of blood T cell repertoires in COVID-19. Study overall: The analysed material was cDNA or gDNA that came from T cells, B-cell-depleted T cells, or PBMCs.

Trimming took 1 base from V and 6 from J, leaving 15 bases between them. This CDR3 has 15 residues. Germline CDR1 and CDR2: KGHSH and LQKENI. Original data processing: It was from reference gene primer amplification that nucleated cell counts were estimated. The data were produced by immunoSEQ multiplex PCR, yet TCRdb's version contains in-frame clones alone and is incomplete. Clonal size and the V and J genes are those of that table, whereas D and trimming came from the DNA. The sample carries around 380,000 clones, approximately 80% recorded once. The specimen sequenced was peripheral blood. The chain uses TRBV18 and TRBJ1-2, with D perhaps TRBD1 (5 bases). The TCR comes from a human donor with acute or convalescent COVID-19. The donor label of this sample is uncertain. CDR3 amino acids: CASSPRWDGGNGYTF. CDR3 in DNA: TGTGCCAGCTCACCACGTTGGGACGGGGGTAATGGCTACACCTTC. The full variable domain, completed using reference TRBV18 and TRBJ1-2, is NAGVMQNPRHLVRRRGQEARLRCSPMKGHSHVYWYRQLPEEGLKFMVYLQKENIIDESGMPKERFSAEFPKEGPSILRIQQVVRGDSAAYFCASSPRWDGGNGYTFGSGTRLTVV.